A few counts support the clone carrying this TCR beta chain. Its antigen is undetermined. The same CDR3 can be traced to other DNA sequences in this sample. CDR1 and CDR2 from the germline V gene are GTSNPN and SVGIG (reference sequence). The CDR3 contains 13 residues. The V gene lost 0 bases and the J gene lost 0 bases, with 3 bases spanning the gap. The record originates from a study of T cell responses to AZD1222 COVID-19 vaccine. Findings and limits, study-wide: Donors were largely white British and mainly female; clonal diversity was possibly underestimated. Repertoire collection took place solely once the T cell response had peaked.

Only in-frame clones appear in the TCRdb table, and some are missing; sequencing was by immunoSEQ multiplex PCR. The sample includes 150,000 to 200,000 clones, 80% to 95% of them seen just once. Whether given at about 4 or about 12 weeks, second doses were pooled. The material was peripheral blood, obtained 28 days after the second AZD1222 dose. This TCR came from an adult who received the AZD1222 COVID-19 vaccine. The J gene is TRBJ1-5, the V gene TRBV30, with D hard to call. This CDR3 reads CAWSVRSNQPQHF. Here the CDR3 DNA reads TGTGCCTGGAGTGTACGTAGCAATCAGCCCCAGCATTTT. Full variable domain (outside the CDR3, taken from reference TRBV30 and TRBJ1-5): SQTIHQWPATLVQPVGSPLSLECTVEGTSNPNLYWYRQAAGRGLQLLFYSVGIGQISSEVPQNLSASRPQDRQFILSSKKLLLSDSGFYLCAWSVRSNQPQHFGDGTRLSIL.